The clone carrying this TCR beta chain showed up many times. Antigen unknown. This sample was included in a study of identical twins. Study findings and constraints: Models predicted too little out-of-frame TCR alpha sharing in monozygotic twins.

In TCRdb, the 5' RACE reads were re-called with MiXCR into one record per CDR3 protein. The table shows roughly 700,000 distinct CDR3 sequences, with 8.5% to 9% occurring only once. These same data were also listed under a study on yellow fever vaccine responses in identical twins.

The receptor was derived from a young woman in good health. The sample consisted of PBMCs.

The CDR3, as DNA: TGTGCCAGCAGTGAAGCCCCCCACACAGGGTCAGGTGAAGCTTTCTTT. Encoded protein: CASSEAPHTGSGEAFF. The J gene is TRBJ1-1, the V gene TRBV25-1, with D perhaps matching TRBD1 (6 bases). V gave up 2 bases and J gave up 7 bases, with 20 bases separating them. Germline V gene data show CDR1 as MGHDK and CDR2 as SYGVNS. This CDR3 comprises 16 residues.